The T cell receptor beta chain described here comes from a study of T cell changes during pregnancy in multiple sclerosis. CDR1 and CDR2 from the germline V gene are MDHEN and SYDVKM. V was shortened by 6 bases and J by 0 bases, with 15 bases between the two germline ends. The CDR3 consists of 16 residues. Profiled with immunoSEQ multiplex PCR; TCRdb holds only in-frame clones, not every one. Of under 110,000 clones listed, around 92% are singletons. Sequenced here: peripheral blood, sampled after pregnancy. This sequence was found in a female donor with multiple sclerosis, enrolled in a pregnancy study. V usage is TRBV28 and J usage is TRBJ2-1; D remains ambiguous. The chain's CDR3 is CASSPPFYSSYNEQFF. Here the CDR3 DNA reads TGTGCCAGCAGCCCGCCCTTCTATAGCTCCTACAATGAGCAGTTCTTC.